One TCR beta chain is described in this entry. Its antigen is undetermined. The data derive from a study of cytomegalovirus exposure and HLA in healthy donors. Looking at the study overall: Assignment to the Caucasian-associated ancestry cluster applied to around 82% of the approximately 360 genotyped donors. Findings and limits, study-wide: The sole available immune exposure information was CMV serostatus. The authors excluded some V segments, including TRBV6-2 and TRBV6-3, as indistinguishable. Per published reports, the classifier diagnosed cytomegalovirus status with high specificity and sensitivity.

Germline CDR1 SQVTM, CDR2 ANQGSEA. V gave up 3 bases and J gave up 3 bases, with 9 bases separating them. The CDR3 contains 12 residues. PCR primers comprised 60 Vbeta and 13 Jbeta primers. The protocol was immunoSEQ multiplex PCR, while the TCRdb copy is restricted to in-frame clones and leaves out a portion. Of 140,000 to 150,000 clones in the sample, about 82% were seen once. The clonotype was recovered from a male donor in good health and CMV-seronegative. This sequence joins TRBV29-1 and TRBJ2-7, with D unresolved. Sequencing was done on a sample of PBMCs. This CDR3 reads CSVERSDYEQYF. The CDR3 DNA reads as TGCAGCGTTGAGAGGTCAGACTACGAGCAGTACTTC.